The 10 T cell receptor beta chains given below trace back to one sample, sequenced in a study of blood T cell repertoires in COVID-19 (TCRdb year 2020). Library method: the immunoSEQ multiplex PCR assay. The clones in this table, taken by TCRdb from immuneACCESS, are in-frame only. Not every clone is retained; where verified, under half of the shortfall comes from an unresolved V gene, and the cause of the rest is unknown. The sample yields some 110,000 clones; approximately 89% were counted once. Together, the top ten hold 4.5% of the sample. Sample: peripheral blood. These receptors were collected from a man between 35 and 55 years old with acute or convalescent COVID-19.

This chain connects TRBV11-2 to TRBJ2-1, with D perhaps TRBD1 (6 bases). V gave up 6 bases and J gave up 1 base, with 10 bases separating them. The germline V gene has CDR1 SGHAT and CDR2 FQNNGV. The CDR3 spans 14 residues. CDR3 bases: TGTGCCAGCAGACAGGGCCCATCCTACAATGAGCAGTTCTTC. This translates into CASRQGPSYNEQFF.

The chain is built from TRBV9 and TRBJ2-5; possibly TRBD2 for D (7 bases). The CDR3 has 13 amino acids. V lost 5 bases, J lost 5 bases, and 13 bases lay in between. The germline gives CDR1 SGDLS, CDR2 YYNGEE. The CDR3 sequence is CASSKGGPETQYF. For the CDR3, the DNA is TGTGCCAGCAGTAAGGGGGGGCCGGAGACCCAGTACTTC.

V gene TRBV7-9 combines with J gene TRBJ1-4, with a weak D call TRBD1 (6 bases). Looked up from germline, CDR1 is SEHNR and CDR2 is FQNEAQ (reference sequence). The CDR3 consists of 15 residues. V was trimmed by 5 bases and J by 6 bases, leaving 16 bases between them. The CDR3 reads CASSLSDSLYEKLFF. The CDR3 DNA sequence: TGTGCCAGCAGCCTATCGGACAGCCTTTATGAAAAACTGTTTTTT.

Ten or more counts support this clone. The chain recombines TRBV19 with TRBJ1-3; D might be TRBD1 (5 bases). There are 12 residues in the CDR3. The germline V gene has CDR1 LNHDA and CDR2 SQIVND (reference sequence). The V end was cut by 11 bases, the J end by 6 bases, with 14 bases between. The CDR3 spells CAVAQEPNTIYF. In DNA, the CDR3 is TGTGCCGTTGCACAGGAGCCAAACACCATATATTTT.

V usage is TRBV14 and J usage is TRBJ1-1; a possible D gene is TRBD1 (5 bases). Germline CDR1 SGHDN, CDR2 FVKESK. The CDR3 length is 14 residues. V was clipped by 0 bases and J by 11 bases, with 16 bases between them. CDR3: CASSQERIGGNAFF. CDR3 DNA: TGTGCCAGCAGCCAAGAACGGATCGGGGGGAATGCTTTCTTT.

The chain has TRBV3-1 (or the pseudogene TRBV3-2) and TRBJ2-2, with D tentatively TRBD2 (5 bases). The V end lost 4 bases, the J end lost 5 bases, and 17 bases lay between the germline ends. The germline V gene has CDR1 LGHDT and CDR2 YNNKEL (reference sequence). The CDR3 is 16 amino acids. CDR3 protein: CASSPRLAKGTGELFF. CDR3 in DNA: TGTGCCAGCAGCCCTCGCCTAGCAAAAGGGACCGGGGAGCTGTTTTTT.

The DNA for the CDR3 is TGTGCCAGCAGCCCCGGGAGGGCGAGCAATCAGCCCCAGCATTTT. Residues: CASSPGRASNQPQHF. The V gene is TRBV6-5, the J gene TRBJ1-5, with no clear D. This CDR3 is 15 amino acids long. CDR1 MNHEY and CDR2 SVGAGI come from the germline V gene. V dropped 6 bases and J dropped 1 base, with 13 bases sitting between them.

This clone has a single count. The V call is TRBV6-2 or TRBV6-3, the J call TRBJ1-2; tentative D call: TRBD1 (5 bases). Trimming removed 2 bases from V and 6 bases from J, with 10 bases in between. Germline V gene data show CDR1 as MNHEY and CDR2 as SVGEGT. The CDR3 totals 13 residues. The CDR3 bases are TGTGCCAGCAGTTACGCGACAGAGAATGGCTACACCTTC. It translates to CASSYATENGYTF.

The V and J genes are TRBV7-6 and TRBJ2-7, with 9 nucleotides matching TRBD1. The V segment lost 5 bases and the J segment 3 bases; nucleotides outside the gene matches: 5. Germline V gene sequence: CDR1 SGHVS, CDR2 FNYEAQ. The CDR3 contains 14 residues. This CDR3 reads CASSPGTGRYEQYF. CDR3 sequence (DNA): TGTGCCAGCAGCCCCGGGACAGGGCGCTACGAGCAGTACTTC.

This chain joins TRBV9 and TRBJ2-7; 7 nucleotides match TRBD1. Trimming removed 4 bases from V and 0 bases from J; junction bases left unmatched: 10. Germline V gene data show CDR1 as SGDLS and CDR2 as YYNGEE. CDR3 size: 16 residues. CDR3: CASSRGGGKPSYEQYF. Written as DNA, the CDR3 is TGTGCCAGCAGCAGAGGGGGCGGAAAACCCTCCTACGAGCAGTACTTC.